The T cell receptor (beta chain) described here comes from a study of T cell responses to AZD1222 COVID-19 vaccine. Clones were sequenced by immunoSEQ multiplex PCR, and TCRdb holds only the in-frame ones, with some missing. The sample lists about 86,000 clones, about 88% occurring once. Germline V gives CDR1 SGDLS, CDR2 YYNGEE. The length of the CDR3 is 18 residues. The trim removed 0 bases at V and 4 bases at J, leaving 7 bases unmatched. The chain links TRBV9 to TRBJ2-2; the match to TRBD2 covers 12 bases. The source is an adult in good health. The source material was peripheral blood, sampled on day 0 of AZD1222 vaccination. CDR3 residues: CASSVGLAGGPSTGELFF. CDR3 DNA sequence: TGTGCCAGCAGCGTAGGGCTAGCGGGGGGGCCTTCCACCGGGGAGCTGTTTTTT.